What follows describes a single TCR beta chain. No antigen is known for it. The stimulus was an HIV-1 Gag 15-mer peptide pool, about 1 ug/peptide/mL. Sorted nonresponding memory CD4+ T cells were CD40L-negative, CD69-negative, CD45RO-high. The libraries were made with immunoSEQ version 4 in survey mode. Genomic DNA was diluted to 10 ng/uL, up to about 1 ug per sample. The table came from immunoSEQ multiplex PCR; TCRdb's copy has only in-frame clones and leaves some out. Here the sample spans 30,000 or so clones, 80% to 90% being singletons. This record belongs to a study of persistence of HIV-infected CD4 T cells. Trimming left V 4 bases short and J 1 base short, with 14 bases between. Germline V gene data show CDR1 as SEHNR and CDR2 as FQNEAQ (reference sequence). This CDR3 spans 15 amino acids.

This clonotype was sampled from an adult woman with HIV who was CMV-seropositive. The input for sequencing was CD4+ T cells sorted from PBMCs after 18-hour stimulation, taken from a patient who received antiretroviral therapy. V usage is TRBV7-9 and J usage is TRBJ2-7; tentatively, D is TRBD1 or TRBD2 (5 bases each). CDR3: CASSSPGTVSYEQYF. CDR3 in DNA: TGTGCCAGCAGCTCCCCCGGGACGGTTTCCTACGAGCAGTACTTC.